This T cell receptor (beta chain) was identified in a study of cytomegalovirus exposure and HLA in healthy donors. The V end was cut by 4 bases, the J end by 7 bases, with 14 bases between. Germline CDR1 GTSNPN, CDR2 SVGIG (reference sequence). This CDR3 region has 13 residues. 13 Jbeta primers and 60 Vbeta primers were used for the PCR. Measured with immunoSEQ multiplex PCR; TCRdb has only the in-frame clones, and not every one. The sample records 35,000 to 45,000 clones, roughly nine tenths being singletons. This sequence originates from a young woman in good health and CMV-seronegative. The rearrangement links TRBV30 to TRBJ1-5, with a tentative D call TRBD1 (5 bases). The specimen sequenced was PBMCs. CDR3: CAWTKGVGQPQHF. The CDR3 DNA reads as TGTGCCTGGACCAAAGGGGTCGGGCAGCCCCAGCATTTT.